A single sample is the source of the 10 T cell receptor beta chains below, sequenced in a study of shared clonotypes between healthy human individuals. Profiling relied on immunoSEQ multiplex PCR, and the TCRdb table lists in-frame clones only, not all of them. Found here are hundreds of thousands of clones, 60% to 75% of them singletons; the top ten hold 1.5% to 2%. Sequencing input: memory CD4+ T cells sorted from blood. Regarding subset: CD45RA-negative fraction. These receptors were taken from a woman in her twenties or thirties in good health.

This chain connects TRBV21-1 to TRBJ1-1. TRBV21-1 is reported as a pseudogene. There are 14 residues in the CDR3. The chain's CDR3 is CASSKLLEPPEAFF. The CDR3 DNA sequence: TGTGCCAGCAGCAAATTGCTCGAACCACCTGAAGCTTTCTTT.

The V and J genes are TRBV4-2 and TRBJ1-5; no definite D call. The CDR3 contains 14 residues. The V end lost 1 base, the J end lost 0 bases, and 4 bases lay between the germline ends. Germline V lookup: CDR1 LGHNA, CDR2 YNFKEQ. The CDR3 nucleotides are TGTGCCAGCAGCCAAGGGAGTAGCAATCAGCCCCAGCATTTT. Residues: CASSQGSSNQPQHF.

V usage is TRBV7-6 and J usage is TRBJ1-2, with D uncertain. The V end was cut by 3 bases, the J end by 4 bases, with 24 bases between. Looked up from germline, CDR1 is SGHVS and CDR2 is FNYEAQ. The CDR3 loop spans 18 amino acids. CDR3 loop: CASSLGGGETMNFYGYTF. The CDR3 DNA is TGTGCCAGCAGCTTGGGTGGCGGGGAAACAATGAACTTCTATGGCTACACCTTC.

This rearrangement joins TRBV9 to TRBJ1-2; D perhaps matches TRBD1 (6 bases). In germline, CDR1 is SGDLS, CDR2 YYNGEE. The length of the CDR3 is 15 residues. V lost 2 bases to trimming and J lost 2 bases, with 13 bases between them. The CDR3 DNA sequence: TGTGCCAGCAGCGTCGGGTCTGACAGGAACTATGGCTACACCTTC. It yields the protein CASSVGSDRNYGYTF.

This clone was seen a single time. The chain couples TRBV6-5 to TRBJ1-5, with D hard to call. CDR1 and CDR2 from the germline V gene are MNHEY and SVGAGI. Trimming left V 7 bases short and J 2 bases short, with 9 bases between. The CDR3 loop spans 13 amino acids. This CDR3 reads CASKSGGNQPQHF. The CDR3 bases are TGTGCCAGCAAATCTGGAGGCAATCAGCCCCAGCATTTT.

The chain couples TRBV2 to TRBJ2-1, with TRBD2 matching over 11 bases. V was clipped by 6 bases and J by 6 bases; unmatched bases: 4. This CDR3 has 14 residues. CDR1 is SNHLY and CDR2 is FYNNEI in the germline V gene. CDR3 protein: CASRGLAAINEQFF. As DNA, the CDR3 is TGTGCCAGCAGGGGACTAGCGGCGATCAATGAGCAGTTCTTC.

The chain joins TRBV13 to TRBJ2-3; 7 nucleotides agree with TRBD1. Germline CDR1 and CDR2: PRHDT and FYEKMQ (reference sequence). With V trimmed by 5 bases and J by 3 bases, 8 bases remained unmatched. This CDR3 is built from 15 residues. CDR3 in amino acids: CASSQGGVRTDTQYF. The CDR3 DNA reads TGTGCCAGCAGCCAAGGGGGCGTTAGAACAGATACGCAGTATTTT.

This clone was recorded only once. This sequence joins TRBV6-1 and TRBJ2-7; 7 nucleotides align to TRBD2. There are 13 residues in the CDR3. With 5 bases clipped from V and 6 bases from J, the junction kept 7 bases outside the gene matches. The germline V gene has CDR1 MNHNS and CDR2 SASEGT. In DNA form, the CDR3 reads TGTGCCAGCAGTAGGGGACTAATCGTCGAGCAGTACTTC. This sequence encodes CASSRGLIVEQYF.

The chain employs TRBV11-3 and TRBJ2-1; TRBD2 agrees at 8 bases. Germline CDR1 SGHNT, CDR2 YENEEA. The trim removed 4 bases at V and 4 bases at J, leaving 9 bases unmatched. The CDR3 contains 16 residues. The CDR3 protein is CASSSTIAGFYNEQFF. The CDR3 nucleotides read TGTGCCAGCAGCTCCACAATAGCGGGATTTTACAATGAGCAGTTCTTC.

CDR3 DNA: TGCGCCAGCAGCGGGGGACAGGGATACACTGAAGCTTTCTTT. Translated, it gives CASSGGQGYTEAFF. The chain links TRBV5-1 to TRBJ1-1; 9 bases map to TRBD1. The V and J ends lost 4 bases and 3 bases, in that order; junction bases with no gene match: 4. This CDR3 is built from 14 residues. In germline, CDR1 is SGHRS, CDR2 YFSETQ.